A single sample gave rise to the 8 T cell receptor beta chains below, sequenced in a study of blood T cell repertoires in COVID-19. TCRdb keeps only in-frame clones here, not all; method: immunoSEQ multiplex PCR. The table records about 140,000 clones, more than 75% of them present only once. What was sequenced was peripheral blood. All receptors derive from a man older than 75 with acute or convalescent COVID-19.

The rearrangement joins TRBV29-1 to TRBJ2-5, with D hard to call. Trimming left V 2 bases short and J 2 bases short, with 3 bases between. The CDR3 runs to 11 residues. Germline lookup yields CDR1 SQVTM and CDR2 ANQGSEA. DNA of the CDR3: TGCAGCGTTGAATCGCAAGAGACCCAGTACTTC. It codes for CSVESQETQYF.

This clone came up once. The CDR3 DNA is TGTGCCTGGAGTTCAACCTCCCGTGGCGGCTACACCTTC. This codes for CAWSSTSRGGYTF. The chain recombines TRBV30 with TRBJ1-2; D gene unclear. This CDR3 is 13 amino acids long. Between the trimmed V and J ends, which lost 2 bases and 8 bases, there was a span of 15 bases. CDR1 and CDR2 (germline): GTSNPN, SVGIG (reference sequence).

A word on this clone: The sample has other DNA sequences that encode this CDR3 too. CDR3 residues: CASSRDSNQPQHF. Written as DNA, the CDR3 is TGTGCCAGCAGTCGAGACAGTAACCAGCCCCAGCATTTT. The chain joins TRBV2 to TRBJ1-5; D may be TRBD1 (5 bases). The germline V gene has CDR1 SNHLY and CDR2 FYNNEI. CDR3 length equals 13 residues. V lost 5 bases, J lost 7 bases, and 12 bases lay in between.

This clone was seen just once. The chain couples TRBV20-1 to TRBJ1-1; tentatively, D is TRBD1 (6 bases). Germline V gene lookup returns CDR1 DFQATT and CDR2 SNEGSKA (reference sequence). V was trimmed by 3 bases and J by 4 bases, leaving 15 bases between them. CDR3 length: 14 residues. CDR3 protein: CSASDGDTSTEAFF. The CDR3 coding sequence is TGCAGTGCTAGTGACGGGGACACTTCCACTGAAGCTTTCTTT.

The chain carries TRBV7-3 and TRBJ2-1; D is possibly TRBD2 (5 bases). Germline assignment: CDR1 SGHTA and CDR2 FQGTGA. The CDR3 consists of 14 residues. The ends were cut back, 4 bases at V and 6 bases at J, with 13 bases in the middle. The CDR3 loop is CASSSSRGSNEQFF. In nucleotides, the CDR3 is TGTGCCAGCAGCTCCTCCCGCGGGTCCAATGAGCAGTTCTTC.

The rearrangement links TRBV5-1 to TRBJ1-2; 12 bases agree with TRBD1. J was trimmed by 7 bases and V by 3 bases; bases with no gene match: 4. CDR3 length equals 14 residues. CDR1 SGHRS and CDR2 YFSETQ come from the germline V gene. In DNA form, the CDR3 reads TGCGCCAGCAGCTCCGGGACAGGGGGCTCTGGCTACACCTTC. Residues: CASSSGTGGSGYTF.

This clone came up once. The chain has TRBV18 and TRBJ2-3; D may be TRBD1 (5 bases). Germline V gene sequence: CDR1 KGHSH, CDR2 LQKENI. Trimming shortened V by 0 bases and J by 4 bases, and 14 bases separated the two germline ends. The CDR3 loop spans 16 amino acids. CDR3 protein: CASSPPSQVLADTQYF. CDR3 in DNA: TGTGCCAGCTCACCACCGTCACAGGTTCTTGCAGATACGCAGTATTTT.

This chain links TRBV3-1 (or the pseudogene TRBV3-2) with TRBJ2-1; 8 bases line up with TRBD2. With V trimmed by 4 bases and J by 10 bases, 12 bases remained unmatched. The CDR3 is 15 amino acids. CDR1 and CDR2 from the germline V gene are LGHDT and YNNKEL (reference sequence). CDR3 sequence (DNA): TGTGCCAGCAGCCTACGGGGCGGGGGGCCAGGGGAGCAGTTCTTC. It translates to CASSLRGGGPGEQFF.